The clone carrying this TCR beta chain was counted only a few times. Its antigen is currently unknown. Constant-segment primers served in 5'RACE that generated TCR alpha and TCR beta cDNA libraries bearing sample barcodes and UMIs. Using its own MiXCR run on the 5' RACE reads, TCRdb lists one record per CDR3 protein. The table has 65,000 to 90,000 distinct CDR3 sequences, roughly 13% seen once; the top ten hold around two fifths. V dropped 3 bases and J dropped 0 bases, with 14 bases sitting between them. The CDR3 is made up of 15 amino acids. Germline CDR1 DFQATT, CDR2 SNEGSKA (reference sequence). The sample originates from a study of T-cell memory formation after mild COVID-19. Study background: TCR clusters mostly belonged to single donors.

General study findings and limits: A balance of CD4 and CD8 characterized clones contracting day 15 to 85, whereas later expanders leaned CD4+.

This chain uses TRBV20-1 with TRBJ1-1; a weak D match, TRBD1 (5 bases). The receptor was isolated from a man between 18 and 35 years old who had mild COVID-19 (a few samples of this study predate the infection). Cell type and time point are not known. Material for sequencing was PBMCs or a T cell subset sorted from them (not recorded which). CDR3 in amino acids: CSASLQEVMNTEAFF. CDR3 sequence (DNA): TGCAGTGCTAGCTTACAGGAGGTTATGAACACTGAAGCTTTCTTT.